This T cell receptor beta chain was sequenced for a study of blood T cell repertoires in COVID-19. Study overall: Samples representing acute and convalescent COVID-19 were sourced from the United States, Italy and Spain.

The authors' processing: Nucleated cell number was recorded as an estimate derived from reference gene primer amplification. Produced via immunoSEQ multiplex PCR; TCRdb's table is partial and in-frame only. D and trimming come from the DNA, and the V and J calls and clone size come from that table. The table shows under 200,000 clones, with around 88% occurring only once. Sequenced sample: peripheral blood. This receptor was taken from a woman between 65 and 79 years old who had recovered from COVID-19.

The CDR3 spells CASSFSGTSGSSYNEQFF. The CDR3 DNA follows: TGTGCCAGCAGCTTTTCCGGGACTAGCGGGAGCTCCTACAATGAGCAGTTCTTC. The chain has TRBV11-3 and TRBJ2-1; 14 bases match TRBD2. CDR1 is SGHNT and CDR2 is YENEEA in the germline V gene. Germline trimming cut 3 bases from V and 0 bases from J; bases unmatched to any gene: 4. The CDR3 has 18 amino acids.